The clone carrying this TCR beta chain was seen many times. One entry per CDR3 protein results from TCRdb running MiXCR on the reads. The sample has 170,000 or so distinct CDR3 sequences; under 15% are singletons. CDR1 and CDR2 from the germline V gene are SGHTA and FQGNSA. The CDR3 sequence is 12 residues long. The V gene end was trimmed by 7 bases and the J gene end by 10 bases; junction bases not matched to a gene: 6. This sample was included in a study of T cell repertoires in cytomegalovirus infection. The chain employs TRBV7-2 and TRBJ2-1, with TRBD2 matching over 8 bases. Sequences were obtained from PBMCs. The receptor comes from a human donor in good health (CMV status not recorded). Some clones in this sample may be carry-over from other donors' samples. CDR3 bases: TGTGCCAGCACCTCCCAGCGGGGGGAGCAGTTCTTC. Encoded protein: CASTSQRGEQFF. Filled out from reference TRBV7-2 and TRBJ2-1, the complete variable domain reads GAGVSQSPSNKVTEKGKDVELRCDPISGHTALYWYRQSLGQGLEFLIYFQGNSAPDKSGLPSDRFSAERTGGSVSTLTIQRTQQEDSAVYLCASTSQRGEQFFGPGTRLTVL.